This T cell receptor (beta chain) stems from a study of CD8+CD57+ T cells in acquired aplastic anemia. About the study: Sorted CD4+ and CD8+ cells yielded roughly 3.4 ug of DNA on average.

Flow cytometry had shown expanded CD8+CD57+ cells in the patients chosen for sequencing. When blood sampling took place, the patients had received no therapy. Study observations and caveats: Found in both controls and patients were approximately 31 CD8+ CDR3 sequences. Patients and controls had CD8+ Simpson's diversity values that were not significantly distinct.

A remark on this clonotype: The antigen is undetermined. One end of the junction is discordant with germline, which a read error may explain.

The template for TCR beta VDJ and CDR3 sequence profiling was genomic DNA. In TCRdb, the reads were re-called with MiXCR into one record per CDR3 protein. The sample shows fewer than 200,000 distinct CDR3 sequences, roughly 50% of them seen only once. Germline V gives CDR1 SGDLS, CDR2 YYNGEE. The CDR3 sequence is 12 residues long. This rearrangement joins TRBV9 to TRBJ1-2; unclear D gene. This clonotype originated in a human donor with aplastic anemia. Source material: sorted CD4+, CD8+, or CD8+CD57+ T cells (not recorded which) from PBMCs. In nucleotides, the CDR3 is TGTGCCAGCAGCGCCTCATCCGACCTTTATCGGTTC. It is translated as CASSASSDLYRF.